The source of this T cell receptor (beta chain) is a study of T cell repertoires in cytomegalovirus infection. For the study at large: Matching HLA type, along with CMV infection, was indicated by public TCR beta signatures.

The V gene lost 6 bases and the J gene lost 3 bases, with 15 bases spanning the gap. The CDR3 runs to 15 residues. CDR1 is LGHDT and CDR2 is YNNKEL in the germline V gene (reference sequence). This clonotype turned up a few times. Via MiXCR, TCRdb re-called the reads, giving one row per CDR3 protein. The sample has about 530,000 distinct CDR3 sequences, about a quarter seen once; the top ten hold around 14%. This TCR came from a human donor in good health (CMV status not recorded). Some clones in this sample may be carry-over from other donors' samples. This chain links TRBV3-1 with TRBJ1-3; possible D gene TRBD1, 5 bases. The sequenced sample consisted of PBMCs. The CDR3 DNA is TGTGCCAGCAGTCAGACCTCAGGGTTTGGAAACACCATATATTTT. Its translation: CASSQTSGFGNTIYF.